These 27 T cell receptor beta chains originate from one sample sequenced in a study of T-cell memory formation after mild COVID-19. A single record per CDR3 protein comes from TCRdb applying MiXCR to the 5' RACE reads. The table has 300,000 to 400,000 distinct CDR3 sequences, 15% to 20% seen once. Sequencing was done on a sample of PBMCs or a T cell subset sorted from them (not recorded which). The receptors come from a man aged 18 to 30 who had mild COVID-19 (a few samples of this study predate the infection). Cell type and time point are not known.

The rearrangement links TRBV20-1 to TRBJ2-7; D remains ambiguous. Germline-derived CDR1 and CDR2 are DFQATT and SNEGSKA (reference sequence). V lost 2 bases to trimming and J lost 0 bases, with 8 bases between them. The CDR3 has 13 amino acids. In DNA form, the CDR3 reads TGCAGTGCTAGACAGGAATCCTCCTACGAGCAGTACTTC. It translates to CSARQESSYEQYF.

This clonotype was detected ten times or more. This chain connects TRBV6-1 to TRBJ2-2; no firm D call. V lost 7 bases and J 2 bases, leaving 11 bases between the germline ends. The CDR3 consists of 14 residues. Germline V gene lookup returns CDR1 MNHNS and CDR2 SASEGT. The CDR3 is CASISGSNTGELFF. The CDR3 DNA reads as TGTGCCAGCATCTCAGGCAGCAACACCGGGGAGCTGTTTTTT.

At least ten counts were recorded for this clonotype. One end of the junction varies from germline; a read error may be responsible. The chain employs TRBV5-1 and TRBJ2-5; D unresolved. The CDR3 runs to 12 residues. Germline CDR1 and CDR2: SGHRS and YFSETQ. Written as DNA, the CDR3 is TGTGCCAGCAGCTTAGGTCAAGAGACCCAGTACTTC. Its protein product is CASSLGQETQYF.

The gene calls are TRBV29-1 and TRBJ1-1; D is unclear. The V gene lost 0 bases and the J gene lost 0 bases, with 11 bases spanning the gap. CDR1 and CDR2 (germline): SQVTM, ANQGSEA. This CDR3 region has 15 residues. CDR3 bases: TGCAGCGTTGAAGACGCGGGAGACATGAACACTGAAGCTTTCTTT. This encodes CSVEDAGDMNTEAFF.

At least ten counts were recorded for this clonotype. CDR3 in DNA: TGCGCCAGCAGCTTCGGACAGGGGTCAGATACGCAGTATTTT. It translates to CASSFGQGSDTQYF. The rearrangement joins TRBV5-1 to TRBJ2-3, with 9 nucleotides matching TRBD1. The CDR3 contains 14 residues. The V gene end was trimmed by 2 bases and the J gene end by 4 bases; junction bases not matched to a gene: 2. The V gene's germline CDR1 is SGHRS and CDR2 YFSETQ.

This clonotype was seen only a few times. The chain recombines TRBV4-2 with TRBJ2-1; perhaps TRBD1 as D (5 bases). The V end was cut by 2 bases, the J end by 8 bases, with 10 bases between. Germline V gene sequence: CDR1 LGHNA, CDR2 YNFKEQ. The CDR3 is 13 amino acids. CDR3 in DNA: TGTGCCAGCAGCCAAAACAGGATGGATGAGCAGTTCTTC. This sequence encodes CASSQNRMDEQFF.

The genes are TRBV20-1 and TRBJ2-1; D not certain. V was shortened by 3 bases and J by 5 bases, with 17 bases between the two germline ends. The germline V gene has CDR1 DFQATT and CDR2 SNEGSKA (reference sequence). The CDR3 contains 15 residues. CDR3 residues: CSASEAKPPHNEQFF. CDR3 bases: TGCAGTGCTAGTGAGGCGAAACCTCCCCACAATGAGCAGTTCTTC.

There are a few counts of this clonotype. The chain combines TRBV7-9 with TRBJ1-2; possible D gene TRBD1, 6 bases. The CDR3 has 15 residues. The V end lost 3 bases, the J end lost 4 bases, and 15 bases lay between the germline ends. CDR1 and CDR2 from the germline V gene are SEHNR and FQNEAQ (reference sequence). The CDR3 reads CASSFGDNFPYGYTF. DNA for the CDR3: TGTGCCAGCAGCTTCGGGGACAACTTCCCCTATGGCTACACCTTC.

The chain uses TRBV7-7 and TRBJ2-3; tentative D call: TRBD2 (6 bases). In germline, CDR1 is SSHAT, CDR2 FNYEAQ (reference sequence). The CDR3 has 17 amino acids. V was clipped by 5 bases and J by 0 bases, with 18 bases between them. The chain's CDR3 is CASSPSGVGTSTDTQYF. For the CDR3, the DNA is TGTGCCAGCAGCCCCTCGGGGGTAGGCACTAGCACAGATACGCAGTATTTT.

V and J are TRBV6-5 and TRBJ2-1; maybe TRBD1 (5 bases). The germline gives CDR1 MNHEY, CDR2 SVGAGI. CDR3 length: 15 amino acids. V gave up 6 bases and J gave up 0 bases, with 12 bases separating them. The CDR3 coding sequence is TGTGCCAGCAGCTTCGACAGAAACTCCTACAATGAGCAGTTCTTC. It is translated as CASSFDRNSYNEQFF.

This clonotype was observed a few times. The CDR3 sequence: CASSYSRAGGLRNEQYF. CDR3 coding DNA: TGTGCCAGCAGTTACTCGAGGGCCGGGGGCCTTCGGAACGAGCAGTACTTC. The chain carries TRBV6-5 and TRBJ2-7; D tentatively reads TRBD1 or TRBD2 (6 bases each). This CDR3 contains 17 residues. Trimming removed 0 bases at V and 5 bases at J, with 20 bases between. Looked up from germline, CDR1 is MNHEY and CDR2 is SVGAGI.

DNA for the CDR3: TGTGCCAGTAGGTGGGGGGCGCACACCGGGGAGCTGTTTTTT. Translating it yields CASRWGAHTGELFF. The chain couples TRBV27 to TRBJ2-2; either TRBD1 or TRBD2 may fit D (6 bases each). CDR3 length: 14 amino acids. Germline CDR1 MNHEY, CDR2 SMNVEV (reference sequence). Trimming took 9 bases from V and 3 from J, leaving 14 bases between them.

CDR3: CASSFSAGLGGTQYF. Written as DNA, the CDR3 is TGTGCCAGCAGCTTTAGTGCGGGCCTCGGTGGGACCCAGTACTTC. This chain connects TRBV7-7 to TRBJ2-5; possibly TRBD2 for D (5 bases). Germline values: CDR1 SSHAT, CDR2 FNYEAQ (reference sequence). V shed 3 bases and J shed 7 bases, with 18 bases lying between them. The CDR3 covers 15 residues.

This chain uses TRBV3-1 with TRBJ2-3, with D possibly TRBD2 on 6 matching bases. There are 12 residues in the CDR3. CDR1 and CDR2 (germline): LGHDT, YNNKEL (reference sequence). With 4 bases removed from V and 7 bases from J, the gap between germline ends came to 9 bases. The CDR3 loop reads CASSRDSNTQYF. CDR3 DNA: TGTGCCAGCAGCCGGGACTCCAATACGCAGTATTTT.

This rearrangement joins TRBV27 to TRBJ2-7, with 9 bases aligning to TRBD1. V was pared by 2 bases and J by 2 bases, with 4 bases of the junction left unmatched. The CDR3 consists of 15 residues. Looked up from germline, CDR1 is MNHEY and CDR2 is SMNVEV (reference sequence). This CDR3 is CASSLQGQGPYEQYV. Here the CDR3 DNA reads TGTGCCAGCAGTTTACAGGGACAGGGTCCCTACGAGCAGTACGTC.

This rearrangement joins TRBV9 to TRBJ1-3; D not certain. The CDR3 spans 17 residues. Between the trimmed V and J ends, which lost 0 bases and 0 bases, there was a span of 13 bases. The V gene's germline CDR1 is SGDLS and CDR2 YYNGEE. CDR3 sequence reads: CASSVARQAPSGNTIYF. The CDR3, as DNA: TGTGCCAGCAGCGTAGCTCGGCAGGCTCCCTCTGGAAACACCATATATTTT.

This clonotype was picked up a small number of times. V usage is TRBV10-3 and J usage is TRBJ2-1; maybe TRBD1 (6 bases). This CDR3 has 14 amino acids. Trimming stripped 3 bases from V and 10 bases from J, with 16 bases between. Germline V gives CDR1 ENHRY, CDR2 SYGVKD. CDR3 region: CAISEEAGDREQFF. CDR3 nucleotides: TGTGCCATCAGTGAAGAGGCAGGGGATCGGGAGCAGTTCTTC.

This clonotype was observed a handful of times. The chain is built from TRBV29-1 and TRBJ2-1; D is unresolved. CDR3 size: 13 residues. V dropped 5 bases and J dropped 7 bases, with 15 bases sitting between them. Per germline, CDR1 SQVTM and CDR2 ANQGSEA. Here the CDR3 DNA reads TGCAGCGTTCAACTTCCCCTGGGAAATGAGCAGTTCTTC. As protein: CSVQLPLGNEQFF.

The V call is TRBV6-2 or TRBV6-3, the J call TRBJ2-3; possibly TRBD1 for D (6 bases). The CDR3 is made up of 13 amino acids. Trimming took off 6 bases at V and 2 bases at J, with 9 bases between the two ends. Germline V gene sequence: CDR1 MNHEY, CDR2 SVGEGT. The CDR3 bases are TGTGCCAGCAGACGGGACACCACAGATACGCAGTATTTT. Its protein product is CASRRDTTDTQYF.

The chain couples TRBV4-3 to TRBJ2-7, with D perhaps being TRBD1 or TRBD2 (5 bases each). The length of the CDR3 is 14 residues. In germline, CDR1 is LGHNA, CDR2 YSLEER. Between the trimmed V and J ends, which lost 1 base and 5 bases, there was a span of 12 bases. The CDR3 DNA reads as TGCGCCAGCAGCCAAGGGGACCGGGCCGACGAGCAGTACGTC. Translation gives CASSQGDRADEQYV.

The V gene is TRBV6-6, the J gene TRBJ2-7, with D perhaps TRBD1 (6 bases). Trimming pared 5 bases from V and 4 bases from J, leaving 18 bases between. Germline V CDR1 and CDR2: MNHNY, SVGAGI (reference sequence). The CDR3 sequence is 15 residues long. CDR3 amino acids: CASSSTGTPIYEQYV. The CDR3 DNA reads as TGTGCCAGCAGTAGCACCGGGACACCAATTTACGAGCAGTACGTC.

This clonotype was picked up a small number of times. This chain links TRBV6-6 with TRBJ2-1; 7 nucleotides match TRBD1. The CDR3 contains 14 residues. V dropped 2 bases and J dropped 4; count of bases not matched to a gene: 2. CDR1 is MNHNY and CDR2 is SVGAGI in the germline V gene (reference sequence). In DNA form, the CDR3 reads TGTGCCAGCAGTTACCAGGACAGGTACAATGAGCAGTTCTTC. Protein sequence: CASSYQDRYNEQFF.

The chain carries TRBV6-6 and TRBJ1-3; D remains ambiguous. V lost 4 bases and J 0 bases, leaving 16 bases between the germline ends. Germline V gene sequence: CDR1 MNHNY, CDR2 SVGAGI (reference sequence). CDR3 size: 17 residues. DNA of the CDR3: TGTGCCAGCAGTTCCGAAGAAAGGGCGAGCTCTGGAAACACCATATATTTT. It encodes CASSSEERASSGNTIYF.

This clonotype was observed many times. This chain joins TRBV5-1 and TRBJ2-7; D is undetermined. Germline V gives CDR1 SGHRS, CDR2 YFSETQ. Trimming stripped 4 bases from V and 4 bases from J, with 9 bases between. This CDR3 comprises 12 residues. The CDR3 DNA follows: TGCGCCAGCAGCCGTGACATTTACGAGCAGTACTTC. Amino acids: CASSRDIYEQYF.

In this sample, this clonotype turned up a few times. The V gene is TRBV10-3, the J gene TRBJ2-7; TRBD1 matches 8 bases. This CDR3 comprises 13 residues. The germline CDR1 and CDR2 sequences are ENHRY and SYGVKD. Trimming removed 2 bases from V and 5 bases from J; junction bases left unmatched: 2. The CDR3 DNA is TGTGCCATCAGTGAGAGGGGACAGGACGAGCAGTACGTC. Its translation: CAISERGQDEQYV.

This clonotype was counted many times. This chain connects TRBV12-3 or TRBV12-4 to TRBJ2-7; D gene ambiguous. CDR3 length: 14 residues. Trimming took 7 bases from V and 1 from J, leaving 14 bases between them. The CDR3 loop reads CASIPAGQSYEQYF. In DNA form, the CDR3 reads TGTGCCAGCATCCCTGCTGGGCAGTCCTACGAGCAGTACTTC.

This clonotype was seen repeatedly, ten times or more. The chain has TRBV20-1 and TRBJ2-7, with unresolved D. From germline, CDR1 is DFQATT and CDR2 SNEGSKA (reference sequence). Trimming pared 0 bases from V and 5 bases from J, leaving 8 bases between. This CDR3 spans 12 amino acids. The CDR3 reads CSARDQLDEQYV. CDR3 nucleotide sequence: TGCAGTGCTAGAGATCAATTGGACGAGCAGTACGTC.